This TCR beta chain is drawn from a study of blood T cells in healthy people across ages. Study findings and constraints: The unsorted PBMCs prevented any conclusive comparison of naive versus antigen-experienced cells. The authors considered diversity estimates from one million T cells to be underestimates.

The second PCR ran roughly 7 to 12 cycles with a sample-barcoded 5' primer and J-beta primers. Each cDNA molecule carried a tag from a template-switch adaptor that contained 12 random nucleotides. One entry per CDR3 protein results from TCRdb running MiXCR on the 5' RACE reads. The sample shows some 1.5 million distinct CDR3 sequences, 35% to 45% of them seen only once. The CDR3 spans 17 residues. Germline values: CDR1 SGHRS, CDR2 YFSETQ. V gave up 3 bases and J gave up 0 bases; unmatched junction bases: 7. The sample holds a few counts of this clonotype. Its antigen is undetermined. The sequence derives from a woman aged 18-35 years in good health. What was sequenced was blood. The chain has TRBV5-1 and TRBJ2-3, with 10 bases identical to TRBD1. Here the CDR3 reads CASSWTGDRGSTDTQYF. The CDR3 bases are TGCGCCAGCAGCTGGACAGGGGACAGGGGAAGCACAGATACGCAGTATTTT. The full variable domain, its missing parts supplied by reference TRBV5-1 and TRBJ2-3, is KAGVTQTPRYLIKTRGQQVTLSCSPISGHRSVSWYQQTPGQGLQFLFEYFSETQRNKGNFPGRFSGRQFSNSRSEMNVSTLELGDSALYLCASSWTGDRGSTDTQYFGPGTRLTVL.